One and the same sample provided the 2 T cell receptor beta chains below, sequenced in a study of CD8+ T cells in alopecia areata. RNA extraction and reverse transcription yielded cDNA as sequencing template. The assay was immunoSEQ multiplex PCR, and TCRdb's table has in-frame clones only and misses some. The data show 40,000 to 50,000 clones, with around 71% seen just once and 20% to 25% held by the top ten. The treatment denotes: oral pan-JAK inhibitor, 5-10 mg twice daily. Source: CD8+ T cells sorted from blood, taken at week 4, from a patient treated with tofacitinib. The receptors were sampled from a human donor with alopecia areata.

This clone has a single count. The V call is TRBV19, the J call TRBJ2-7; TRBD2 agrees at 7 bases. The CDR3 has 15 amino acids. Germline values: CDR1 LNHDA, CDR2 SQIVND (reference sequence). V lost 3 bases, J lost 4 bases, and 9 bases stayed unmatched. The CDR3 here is CASSIRRGVTYEQYF. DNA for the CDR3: TGTGCCAGTAGTATTCGACGGGGGGTTACTTACGAGCAGTACTTC.

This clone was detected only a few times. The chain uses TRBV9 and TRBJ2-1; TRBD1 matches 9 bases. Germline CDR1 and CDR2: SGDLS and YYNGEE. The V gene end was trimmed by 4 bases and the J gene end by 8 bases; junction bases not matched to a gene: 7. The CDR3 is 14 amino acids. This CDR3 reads CASSTGTGSHEQFF. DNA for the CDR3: TGTGCCAGCAGCACAGGGACAGGGAGCCATGAGCAGTTCTTC.